The subject of this entry is one T cell receptor (beta chain). This CDR3 spans 13 amino acids. Between the trimmed V and J ends, which lost 0 bases and 9 bases, there was a span of 6 bases. The germline CDR1 and CDR2 sequences are SGHAT and FQNNGV. The study recruited people aged roughly 18 to 100 years across roughly 25 US areas. Participants reported their clinical history, and cohort assignment relied on those reports. The data originate from a study of blood T cell repertoires in COVID-19. Using immunoSEQ multiplex PCR, the repertoire was profiled, and TCRdb retains in-frame clones only, with some absent. In the table there are under 200,000 clones, 70% to 85% of which are singletons.

Sequences were obtained from PBMCs or T cells enriched from blood (not recorded which). The receptor's source is a woman in her sixties or seventies with acute COVID-19. This chain connects TRBV11-2 to TRBJ1-6; D is undetermined. The CDR3 protein is CASSLDFRSPLHF. The CDR3 bases are TGTGCCAGCAGCTTAGATTTTCGTTCACCCCTCCACTTT.